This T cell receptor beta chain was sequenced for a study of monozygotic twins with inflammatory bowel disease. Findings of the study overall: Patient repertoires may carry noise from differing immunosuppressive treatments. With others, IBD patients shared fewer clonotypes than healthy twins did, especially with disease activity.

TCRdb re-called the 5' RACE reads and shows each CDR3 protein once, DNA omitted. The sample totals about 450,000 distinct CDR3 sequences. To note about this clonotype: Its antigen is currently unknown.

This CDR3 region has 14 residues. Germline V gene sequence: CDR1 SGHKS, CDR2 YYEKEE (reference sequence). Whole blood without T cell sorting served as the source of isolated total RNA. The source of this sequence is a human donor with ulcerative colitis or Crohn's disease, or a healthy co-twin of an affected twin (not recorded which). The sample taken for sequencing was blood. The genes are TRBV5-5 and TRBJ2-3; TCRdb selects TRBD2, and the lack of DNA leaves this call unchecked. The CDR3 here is CASRPRVGEDTQYF.